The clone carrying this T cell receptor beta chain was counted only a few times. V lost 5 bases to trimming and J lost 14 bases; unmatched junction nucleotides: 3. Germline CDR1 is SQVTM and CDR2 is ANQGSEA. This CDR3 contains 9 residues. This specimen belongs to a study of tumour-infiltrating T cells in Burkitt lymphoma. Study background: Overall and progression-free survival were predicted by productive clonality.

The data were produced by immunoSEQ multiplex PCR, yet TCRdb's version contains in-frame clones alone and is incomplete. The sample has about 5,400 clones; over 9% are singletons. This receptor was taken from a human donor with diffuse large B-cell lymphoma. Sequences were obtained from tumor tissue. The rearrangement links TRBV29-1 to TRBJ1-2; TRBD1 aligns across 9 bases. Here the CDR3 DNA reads TGCAGCGTTACCGGGACAGGGACCTTC. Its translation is CSVTGTGTF.